Following are 17 T cell receptor beta chains from one sample sequenced in a study of blood T cell repertoires in COVID-19. Data came from immunoSEQ multiplex PCR; TCRdb stores just in-frame clones and leaves some out. Of roughly 300,000 clones in the sample, 91% are singletons; the top ten hold over 2%. The sample consisted of peripheral blood. Receptors originate from a woman between 25 and 40 years old with COVID-19, enrolled during active disease.

This clone has more than one count but fewer than ten. V gene TRBV5-1 combines with J gene TRBJ2-2; TRBD2 might be the D (5 bases). This CDR3 is built from 12 residues. Germline V gene lookup returns CDR1 SGHRS and CDR2 YFSETQ. V lost 6 bases to trimming and J lost 4 bases, with 7 bases between them. CDR3 nucleotide sequence: TGCGCCAGCAACGAGGGCACCGGGGAGCTGTTTTTT. Translation gives CASNEGTGELFF.

The genes are TRBV6-6 and TRBJ2-7; TRBD2 matches at 7 bases. Germline values: CDR1 MNHNY, CDR2 SVGAGI (reference sequence). There are 13 residues in the CDR3. Germline trimming cut 7 bases from V and 2 bases from J; bases unmatched to any gene: 5. The CDR3 loop reads CASTPTSAYEQYF. The CDR3, as DNA: TGTGCCAGCACCCCTACTAGCGCCTACGAGCAGTACTTC.

The V call is TRBV7-6, the J call TRBJ1-4; 11 bases map to TRBD1. There are 15 residues in the CDR3. V lost 4 bases and J lost 7; bases outside the gene matches: 5. CDR1 is SGHVS and CDR2 is FNYEAQ in the germline V gene. The CDR3 is CASSWGTGGGEKLFF. DNA for the CDR3: TGTGCCAGCAGCTGGGGGACAGGGGGTGGTGAAAAACTGTTTTTT. Looking up the rest from reference TRBV7-6 and TRBJ1-4 gives the full variable domain: GAGVSQSPRYKVTKRGQDVALRCDPISGHVSLYWYRQALGQGPEFLTYFNYEAQQDKSGLPNDRFSAERPEGSISTLTIQRTEQRDSAMYRCASSWGTGGGEKLFFGSGTQLSVL.

V gene TRBV7-8 combines with J gene TRBJ1-3; D might be TRBD1 (5 bases). This CDR3 comprises 13 residues. V lost 5 bases, J lost 4 bases, and 9 bases lay in between. CDR1 is SGHVS, CDR2 FQNEAQ, per germline. CDR3 nucleotides: TGTGCCAGCAGCCAGACAGCAGGAAACACCATATATTTT. It encodes CASSQTAGNTIYF.

The chain has TRBV7-9 and TRBJ1-3; D gene uncertain. Trimming cost V 5 bases and J 0 bases, with 5 bases left between them. Germline V gene sequence: CDR1 SEHNR, CDR2 FQNEAQ (reference sequence). This CDR3 has 13 residues. This CDR3 reads CASSPGSGNTIYF. CDR3 sequence (DNA): TGTGCCAGCAGCCCAGGCTCTGGAAACACCATATATTTT.

The chain uses TRBV5-4 and TRBJ2-1; 8 bases match TRBD1. CDR3 size: 15 residues. The junction had 9 bases not matched to a gene; V was cut back by 2 bases and J by 8 bases. Germline V CDR1 and CDR2: SGHNT, YYREEE (reference sequence). The CDR3 protein is CASSFRQGAIDEQFF. CDR3 coding DNA: TGTGCCAGCAGCTTTCGGCAGGGGGCAATCGATGAGCAGTTCTTC.

The chain couples TRBV10-2 to TRBJ2-7; possibly TRBD2 for D (6 bases). The CDR3 length is 16 residues. The V end lost 5 bases, the J end lost 0 bases, and 17 bases lay between the germline ends. Germline CDR1 reads WSHSY; CDR2 reads SAAADI. The CDR3 loop is CASSMGSGLYSYEQYF. DNA of the CDR3: TGCGCCAGCAGTATGGGTAGCGGACTCTACTCCTACGAGCAGTACTTC.

The rearrangement links TRBV27 to TRBJ2-2; TRBD2 might be the D (5 bases). The CDR3 is 11 residues long. CDR1 is MNHEY, CDR2 SMNVEV, per germline (reference sequence). Trimming shortened V by 10 bases and J by 3 bases, and 6 bases separated the two germline ends. DNA of the CDR3: TGTGCCACCGGGGACACCGGGGAGCTGTTTTTT. Its translation is CATGDTGELFF.

The rearrangement links TRBV27 to TRBJ2-7; perhaps TRBD1 as D (6 bases). The CDR3 loop spans 14 amino acids. Trimming removed 5 bases at V and 0 bases at J, with 11 bases between. The germline V gene has CDR1 MNHEY and CDR2 SMNVEV (reference sequence). As DNA, the CDR3 is TGTGCCAGCAGTCCCGGACAGCCCTCCTACGAGCAGTACTTC. Translated, it gives CASSPGQPSYEQYF.

This sequence joins TRBV11-2 and TRBJ1-1; 9 bases align to TRBD1. The CDR3 extends over 12 amino acids. Germline values: CDR1 SGHAT, CDR2 FQNNGV. Trimming removed 6 bases from V and 11 bases from J; junction bases left unmatched: 7. The CDR3 DNA reads as TGTGCCAGCAGGCCGGACAGGGGCTCTGCTTTCTTT. Translated: CASRPDRGSAFF.

This chain links TRBV19 with TRBJ1-5; 7 nucleotides align to TRBD1. J was trimmed by 6 bases and V by 5 bases; bases with no gene match: 7. The CDR3 totals 14 residues. The germline V gene encodes CDR1 LNHDA and CDR2 SQIVND (reference sequence). The CDR3 region is CASSLRQGGQPQHF. In DNA, the CDR3 is TGTGCCAGTAGTCTCCGACAGGGAGGTCAGCCCCAGCATTTT.

The chain links TRBV6-5 to TRBJ2-6; no reliable D call. Trimming took 6 bases from V and 2 from J, leaving 5 bases between them. This CDR3 comprises 13 residues. Per the germline V gene, CDR1 is MNHEY and CDR2 is SVGAGI. CDR3 in DNA: TGTGCCAGCAGATTAACTGGGGCCAACGTCCTGACTTTC. The encoded protein is CASRLTGANVLTF.

This chain connects TRBV27 to TRBJ2-1; possibly TRBD1 for D (5 bases). This CDR3 region has 15 residues. Germline V gene lookup returns CDR1 MNHEY and CDR2 SMNVEV (reference sequence). The V gene lost 0 bases and the J gene lost 4 bases, with 10 bases spanning the gap. The CDR3 bases are TGTGCCAGCAGTTTATCCTGGGGCCCATACAATGAGCAGTTCTTC. The encoded protein is CASSLSWGPYNEQFF.

The V and J genes are TRBV25-1 and TRBJ1-1; tentative D call: TRBD1 (6 bases). Deletions cut 6 bases from V and 11 bases from J, with 19 bases between. Looked up from germline, CDR1 is MGHDK and CDR2 is SYGVNS. CDR3 length: 13 residues. CDR3 in DNA: TGTGCCAGCAGCGGAATAGACAGGCAGAGGGCTTTCTTT. Residues: CASSGIDRQRAFF.

The chain combines TRBV24-1 with TRBJ1-1; 7 positions agree with TRBD1. The CDR3 contains 15 residues. Germline CDR1 and CDR2: KGHDR and SFDVKD. The trim removed 4 bases at V and 4 bases at J, leaving 8 bases unmatched. CDR3 nucleotides: TGTGCCACCAGTGAGACAGGGTCCGGGGTCACTGAAGCTTTCTTT. Protein sequence: CATSETGSGVTEAFF.

CDR3 in amino acids: CASSLGWTSARDTQYF. In DNA form, the CDR3 reads TGTGCCAGCAGCTTAGGATGGACTAGCGCGAGGGATACGCAGTATTTT. The V and J genes are TRBV7-9 and TRBJ2-3; 9 bases fit TRBD2. Per the germline V gene, CDR1 is SEHNR and CDR2 is FQNEAQ (reference sequence). This CDR3 contains 16 residues. J was trimmed by 6 bases and V by 1 base; bases with no gene match: 8.

J is TRBJ2-7 and V is TRBV5-1, with 11 bases lining up with TRBD1. The ends lost 0 bases at V and 5 bases at J; junction bases unmatched: 4. The CDR3 extends over 15 amino acids. In germline, CDR1 is SGHRS, CDR2 YFSETQ. The CDR3, as DNA: TGCGCCAGCAGCTTGGCGGGACAGGGGGGCCACGAGCAGTACTTC. Translation gives CASSLAGQGGHEQYF.